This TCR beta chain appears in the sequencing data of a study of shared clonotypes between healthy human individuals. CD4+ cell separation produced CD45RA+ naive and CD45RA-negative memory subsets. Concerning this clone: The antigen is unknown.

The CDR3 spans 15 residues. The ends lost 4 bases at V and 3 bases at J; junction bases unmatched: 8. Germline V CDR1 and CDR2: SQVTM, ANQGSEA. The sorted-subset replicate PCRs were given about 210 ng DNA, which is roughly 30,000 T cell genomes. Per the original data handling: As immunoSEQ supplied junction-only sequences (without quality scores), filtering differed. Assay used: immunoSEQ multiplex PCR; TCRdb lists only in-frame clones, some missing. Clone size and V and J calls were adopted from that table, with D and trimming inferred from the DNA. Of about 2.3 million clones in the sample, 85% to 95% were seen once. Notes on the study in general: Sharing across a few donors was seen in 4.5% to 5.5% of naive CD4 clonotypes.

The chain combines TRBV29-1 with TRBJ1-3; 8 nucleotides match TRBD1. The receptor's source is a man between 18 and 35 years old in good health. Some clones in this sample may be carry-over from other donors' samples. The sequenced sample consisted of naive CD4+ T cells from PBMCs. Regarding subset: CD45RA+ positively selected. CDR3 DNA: TGCAGCGTTGCCGGTGACAGGGGACGTGGAAACACCATATATTTT. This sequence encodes CSVAGDRGRGNTIYF. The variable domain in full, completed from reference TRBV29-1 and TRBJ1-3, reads SAVISQKPSRDICQRGTSLTIQCQVDSQVTMMFWYRQQPGQSLTLIATANQGSEATYESGFVIDKFPISRPNLTFSTLTVSNMSPEDSSIYLCSVAGDRGRGNTIYFGEGSWLTVV.